The 7 T cell receptor beta chains below were found in one sample sequenced in a study of T cell responses to AZD1222 COVID-19 vaccine. Assay used: immunoSEQ multiplex PCR; TCRdb lists only in-frame clones, some missing. Of under 150,000 clones in the sample, roughly 92% are singletons; the top ten hold 9.3%. The specimen comprised peripheral blood, sampled 28 days after the second AZD1222 dose. These receptor sequences come from an adult who received the AZD1222 COVID-19 vaccine.

The chain is built from TRBV19 and TRBJ1-1, with TRBD1 as a possible D gene (6 bases). The CDR3 spans 17 residues. Germline lookup yields CDR1 LNHDA and CDR2 SQIVND (reference sequence). Trimming shortened V by 7 bases and J by 1 base, and 22 bases separated the two germline ends. CDR3 sequence: CASTSADSRGWNTEAFF. CDR3 in DNA: TGTGCCAGTACCTCAGCGGACAGTAGAGGTTGGAACACTGAAGCTTTCTTT.

The chain is built from TRBV14 and TRBJ1-5; tentative D call: TRBD1 (5 bases). Deletions cut 4 bases from V and 0 bases from J, with 19 bases between. The CDR3 is 18 amino acids. CDR1 SGHDN and CDR2 FVKESK come from the germline V gene. CDR3 DNA sequence: TGTGCCAGCAGCCCCCCTGAGGGGCGGCTTGTTAGCAATCAGCCCCAGCATTTT. It codes for CASSPPEGRLVSNQPQHF.

The chain carries TRBV19 and TRBJ1-2, with 8 bases fitting TRBD1. The CDR3 has 17 residues. After removal of 4 bases from V and 1 base from J, the junction contained 11 bases not matched to a gene. Germline CDR1 and CDR2: LNHDA and SQIVND (reference sequence). The CDR3 coding sequence is TGTGCCAGTAGTAAAGGACAGGGTTGGGGCAATAACTATGGCTACACCTTC. This gives the protein CASSKGQGWGNNYGYTF.

With respect to this clone: A read error may produce the germline difference seen at one junction end. This rearrangement joins TRBV2 to TRBJ2-4; D is uncertain. The V gene's germline CDR1 is SNHLY and CDR2 FYNNEI. This CDR3 contains 11 residues. The CDR3 DNA reads TGTGCCAGCAGTGGCTTGGGGTCTAAGGACTTC. Translated: CASSGLGSKDF.

The chain joins TRBV7-9 to TRBJ1-2; D is perhaps TRBD1 (6 bases). The germline V and J ends were trimmed by 1 base and 4 bases, with 13 bases remaining between them. This CDR3 has 15 residues. CDR1 and CDR2 (germline): SEHNR, FQNEAQ (reference sequence). In nucleotides, the CDR3 is TGTGCCAGCAGCTTAGTTTACGGGGGCAGCTATGGCTACACCTTC. It translates to CASSLVYGGSYGYTF.

This chain connects TRBV30 to TRBJ1-6; D perhaps matches TRBD1 (6 bases). There are 16 residues in the CDR3. Germline CDR1 and CDR2: GTSNPN and SVGIG (reference sequence). V lost 4 bases and J lost 8, with 21 bases in between. CDR3 sequence reads: CAWNRGAGGIDSPLHF. The DNA of the CDR3 is TGTGCCTGGAATCGGGGGGCAGGCGGAATAGATTCACCCCTCCACTTT.

The V gene is TRBV6-6, the J gene TRBJ2-6; D remains unclear. CDR3 size: 17 residues. From germline, CDR1 is MNHNY and CDR2 SVGAGI (reference sequence). V lost 5 bases and J lost 0, with 14 bases in between. The chain's CDR3 is CASSPMKYYSGANVLTF. The CDR3 DNA reads as TGTGCCAGCAGTCCTATGAAGTACTACTCTGGGGCCAACGTCCTGACTTTC.